This record concerns one TCR beta chain sequence. This clonotype was found many times. The specificity of this receptor is unknown. Qualities for individual bases were not recorded, and no much larger clone is one base off. The library was prepared using 5' RACE. The sequencing machine was an Illumina HiSeq 2000. Template switching added a universal primer binding site, and the final cDNA carried a unique molecular identifier that allowed TCR cDNA molecules to be counted accurately. Specific primers in the conserved constant-segment region were used to synthesize first-strand cDNA for the TCR alpha and beta chains. To control for contamination, every cDNA library was double barcoded, receiving both a SMART-Mk sample barcode and Illumina barcodes. TruSeq adapter sequences, together with Illumina sample barcodes, were added in two successive PCR steps. The TCR alpha and beta cDNA libraries were sequenced on the Illumina HiSeq platform using custom primers. In the authors' own workflow: Raw reads were processed with MiGEC to extract unique molecular identifiers, and MiXCR was used to determine CDR3 positions. Recombination models were inferred per individual with the repgenHMM and IGoR tools using an EM algorithm. Shared clonotypes were analyzed with the tcR package in R, and sharing was normalized by the product of cloneset sizes. Out-of-frame nonproductive sequences were analyzed to study raw recombination free of thymic and clonal selection effects. TCRdb passed the public sequencing reads through fastp at Q25 and MiXCR, retaining productive beta sequences. CDR3 protein duplicates are merged, each entry listing the most common genes and DNA. TCRdb's processing, not the authors', yielded these V and J calls. The sample table lists about 690,000 distinct CDR3 sequences, roughly 6.2% of them with a count of one. The ten most abundant clones make up about 2% of the sample.

These data belong to a study of identical twins (dated by TCRdb to the mid-2010s). For the study in its entirety: To test whether fetal clonotypes persist, the study used deep sequencing on TCR alpha and beta repertoires from monozygotic twins, unrelated adults of various ages, and cord blood. To rule out contamination, the twin experiments were replicated at different times with different library preparation protocols.

Study-wide findings and limitations: Abundant cord blood beta clonotypes carried fewer insertions; young adult naive repertoires showed a weaker similar trend, while memory repertoires showed none. Recombination models systematically underestimated out-of-frame TCR alpha sharing in monozygotic twins but agreed with sharing between unrelated individuals. Because the same donors could not be followed over many years, the conclusions depended on cross-sectional statistical analysis. Compared with coincidental sharing between unrelated individuals, out-of-frame TCR alpha sequences shared between twins showed an excess of sequences with low generation probability. Invariant T cells such as MAIT and iNKT could partly confound zero-insertion analyses, although diverse VJ usage argued against such confounding for most clonotypes. In beta out-of-frame sequences, excess twin sharing was weaker, because having fewer shared sequences lowered the signal-to-noise ratio.

All donors were healthy Caucasians. Three unrelated non-twin adults were additionally sequenced: a male aged 18 to 29, a male aged 50 to 59 and a female aged 50 to 59. Using Miltenyi CD45RO+ enrichment and human naive T-cell isolation kits, memory (CD45RO+) and naive T cells were isolated from PBMC. The germline V gene encodes CDR1 MNHEY and CDR2 SVGEGT. The junction shows trimming of 8 bases on V and 2 bases on J, plus 13 bases between the germline ends. The CDR3, cysteine through phenylalanine, is 14 amino acids long. Only CDR3 DNA remains: 42 bases, in frame from the first base. The sequenced material came from naive T cells sorted from blood. Taken with the paper, the label for cell subset or site translates to: cells isolated with a human naive T-cell isolation kit. Recombination linked TRBV6-2 or TRBV6-3 to TRBJ2-1; the D gene is perhaps TRBD2, from 6 matching bases. This sequence was found in a man aged 18 to 30 in good health. The CDR3 corresponds to CASLSGGTYNEQFF. In nucleotides, the sequence is TGTGCCAGCTTATCTGGCGGGACCTACAATGAGCAGTTCTTC.